This is a list of T cell receptor beta chains from one sample in a study of T cell changes during pregnancy in multiple sclerosis. TCRdb's table, derived via immunoSEQ multiplex PCR, lists solely in-frame clones and lacks some. The table includes around 80,000 clones, about 90% detected once. Material: peripheral blood, obtained before pregnancy. The receptors derive from a female donor with multiple sclerosis, enrolled in a pregnancy study. The CDR3 runs from the conserved cysteine through the conserved F or W. A D gene is named only where the DNA matches it firmly. Part of the rows lack a size; the others show once, few, many or a class for expanded clones.

size	V	J	D	length	DNA	CDR3
.	TRBV10-3	TRBJ2-3	.	14	TGTGCCATCAGTGACCCGGGTCTTTTGGATACGCAGTATTTT	CAISDPGLLDTQYF
.	TRBV7-8	TRBJ2-7	.	13	TGTGCCAGCAGCGGACATTTTAGCTACGAGCAGTACTTC	CASSGHFSYEQYF
once	TRBV6-5	TRBJ1-5	.	14	TGTGCCAGCAGGCAGACAGGTACTAATCAGCCCCAGCATTTT	CASRQTGTNQPQHF
once	TRBV6-1	TRBJ2-2	.	12	TGTGCCAGCGGGGGGGCAACCGGGGAGCTGTTTTTT	CASGGATGELFF
.	TRBV11-2	TRBJ2-2	.	19	TGTGCCAGCAGCTTTGCTTCAACAGGGTCGGGATCGGGCACCGGGGAGCTGTTTTTT	CASSFASTGSGSGTGELFF
.	TRBV4-1	TRBJ2-4	.	14	TGCGCCAGCAGCCAACAGGGGGCCAAAAACATTCAGTACTTC	CASSQQGAKNIQYF
.	TRBV27	TRBJ2-7	.	14	TGTGCCAGCAGTTCCCCGGGACTGGGCGACGAGCAGTACTTC	CASSSPGLGDEQYF
.	TRBV6-6	TRBJ1-1	.	13	TGTGCCAGCAGTCGGACAGCGAACACTGAAGCTTTCTTT	CASSRTANTEAFF
.	TRBV27	TRBJ1-6	.	15	TGTGCCAACGTGTGGTGCGAGATCTCCAATTCACCCCTCCACTTT	CANVWCEISNSPLHF
.	TRBV9	TRBJ1-2	TRBD1	14	TGTGCCAGCAGCACGGGACAGGGAAACTATGGCTACACCTTC	CASSTGQGNYGYTF
.	TRBV29-1	TRBJ2-7	TRBD2	13	TGCAGCGTTTGCGGGGGGATTTCCTACGAGCAGTACTTC	CSVCGGISYEQYF
.	TRBV6-1	TRBJ1-1	TRBD1	15	TGTGCCAGCAGTGATCAACCGGGACAGGGGGCTGAAGCTTTCTTT	CASSDQPGQGAEAFF
.	TRBV18	TRBJ1-1	.	18	TGTGCCAGCTCACCACCGTGGGCGGGGGATAAAGGGAACACTGAAGCTTTCTTT	CASSPPWAGDKGNTEAFF
.	TRBV30	TRBJ2-1	TRBD2	19	TGTGCCTGGCGCGGGACTAGCGGGGGGTTCATCGGACCCTACAATGAGCAGTTCTTC	CAWRGTSGGFIGPYNEQFF
.	TRBV5-6	TRBJ2-3	TRBD1	13	TGTGCCAGCAGCTTGGGGACAGGCGATACGCAGTATTTT	CASSLGTGDTQYF
.	TRBV19	TRBJ2-1	.	15	TGTGCCAGTAGTGATACAGGGAGCTCCTACAATGAGCAGTTCTTC	CASSDTGSSYNEQFF
few	TRBV7-3	TRBJ1-6	TRBD1	15	TGTGCCAGCAGTTCCGACAGGGGCCCCTTGTCACCCCTCCACTTT	CASSSDRGPLSPLHF
.	TRBV21-1	TRBJ1-6	.	14	TGTGCCAGCAGAACGGAACAGGGGAGTTCACCCCTCCACTTT	CASRTEQGSSPLHF
.	TRBV7-2	TRBJ1-4	.	15	TGTGCCAGCAGCCGCGGAACCCAACGCGCTGAAAAACTGTTTTTT	CASSRGTQRAEKLFF
.	TRBV4-1	TRBJ1-4	.	16	TGCGCCAGCAGCCAAGGGTACAAATCAACTAATGAAAAACTGTTTTTT	CASSQGYKSTNEKLFF
.	TRBV6-1	TRBJ2-3	TRBD1	15	TGTGCCAGCAGTGAATGGGACAGGGGTGCAGATACGCAGTATTTT	CASSEWDRGADTQYF
once	TRBV9	TRBJ1-4	.	15	TGTGCCAGCAGCGTAGGGACAAACATTAATGAAAAACTGTTTTTT	CASSVGTNINEKLFF
.	TRBV10-3	TRBJ2-1	TRBD1	21	TGTGCCATCAAAAGGCCGGTTGTGGGGACAGGGTATTATCTTTCTCGCAATGAGCAGTTCTTC	CAIKRPVVGTGYYLSRNEQFF
.	TRBV19	TRBJ1-1	.	13	TGTGCCAGTAGTACCGGGGGGGGCGACGAGGCTTTCTTT	CASSTGGGDEAFF
.	TRBV19	TRBJ1-4	.	14	TGTGCCAGTAGTAGAGGGACAACTAATGAAAAACTGTTTTTT	CASSRGTTNEKLFF
.	TRBV10-3	TRBJ1-4	.	14	TGTGCCACGAGAGACACAGGGTCCAATGAAAAACTGTTTTTT	CATRDTGSNEKLFF
.	TRBV29-1	TRBJ2-3	TRBD2	16	TGCAGCGCCTCCGGGACTAGCGGGGGTGGGGCAGATACGCAGTATTTT	CSASGTSGGGADTQYF
.	TRBV20-1	TRBJ2-7	.	10	TGCAGTGCCTCAGGGAACGAGCAGTACTTC	CSASGNEQYF
.	TRBV5-1	TRBJ2-3	TRBD2	19	TGCGCCAGCAGCTTGGCGCCTCGGGGGGGATACTCAACCACAGATACGCAGTATTTT	CASSLAPRGGYSTTDTQYF
.	TRBV19	TRBJ1-1	TRBD1	14	TGTGCCAGTAGTACAATAACAGGGGGCGAACGAGCTTTCTTT	CASSTITGGERAFF
.	TRBV2	TRBJ2-1	TRBD2	14	TGTGCCAGTCTTCTAGCGGGGGAATACAATGAGCAGTTCTTC	CASLLAGEYNEQFF
.	TRBV4-1	TRBJ2-1	.	11	TGCGCCAGCAGGGGGCTGGCTGAGCAGTTCTTC	CASRGLAEQFF
.	TRBV10-1	TRBJ2-3	TRBD2	15	TGCGCCAGCACTCCGGGAGGCGAAGGCACAGATACGCAGTATTTT	CASTPGGEGTDTQYF
.	TRBV19	TRBJ1-1	.	15	TGTGCCAGTAGTATAGATCTGGGGGCATGGACTGAAGCTTTCTTT	CASSIDLGAWTEAFF
.	TRBV6-6	TRBJ2-6	.	16	TGTGCCAGCACCCCCACGGGATACTCTGGGGCCAACGTCCTGACTTTC	CASTPTGYSGANVLTF
.	TRBV7-9	TRBJ2-7	TRBD2	12	TGTGCCAGCTCCGGACTAGCCTACGAGCAGTACTTC	CASSGLAYEQYF
.	TRBV12-5	TRBJ2-5	TRBD1	13	TGTGCTAGTGGTTTAGACAGGGTTGAGACCCAGTACTTC	CASGLDRVETQYF
.	TRBV7-3	TRBJ2-7	TRBD1	15	TGTGCCAGCAGCCCCGGACAGGGGGCTCAGTACGAGCAGTACTTC	CASSPGQGAQYEQYF
.	TRBV7-9	TRBJ2-5	.	13	TGTGCCAGCAGCCTGCCAGGGTCAGAGACCCAGTACTTC	CASSLPGSETQYF
.	TRBV5-1	TRBJ2-2	.	15	TGCGCCAGCAGCTTACGATCGGGTAACACCGGGGAGCTGTTTTTT	CASSLRSGNTGELFF
.	TRBV14	TRBJ2-7	TRBD2	17	TGTGCCAGCAGCCAAGTGAGGCTCGCGGGGGACTCCTACGAGCAGTACTTC	CASSQVRLAGDSYEQYF
.	TRBV7-3	TRBJ2-7	.	15	TGTGCCAGCAGCCTGGGGAGGGGGTCGACCTACGAGCAGTACTTC	CASSLGRGSTYEQYF
.	TRBV2	TRBJ1-5	.	15	TGTGCCAGCAGTGAAGGGGGAGGAAGCAATCAGCCCCAGCATTTT	CASSEGGGSNQPQHF
.	TRBV11-2	TRBJ2-7	TRBD1	13	TGTGCCAGCAGCTCGACAGGGGACTACGAGCAGTACTTC	CASSSTGDYEQYF
.	TRBV7-2	TRBJ2-3	TRBD2	16	TGTGCCAGCAGCCCCACGTCCGGGACTAGTCTAGATACGCAGTATTTT	CASSPTSGTSLDTQYF
.	TRBV29-1	TRBJ1-1	.	12	TGCAGCCTCTCGGGGGGGGGAACTGAAGCTTTCTTT	CSLSGGGTEAFF
.	TRBV7-6	TRBJ2-5	.	13	TGTGCCAGCAGCTTAGGACTCAAAGAGACCCAGTACTTC	CASSLGLKETQYF